These 5 T cell receptor beta chains share one sample of origin, sequenced in a study of blood T cell repertoires in COVID-19. Clones were read by immunoSEQ multiplex PCR, and TCRdb kept only the in-frame ones, dropping some. The profile shows some 270,000 clones, roughly 84% of them singletons. The sample consisted of peripheral blood. These receptors all stem from a woman aged 40 to 55 who had recovered from COVID-19.

This rearrangement joins TRBV4-1 to TRBJ1-4; D possibly corresponds to TRBD1 (5 bases). Germline loops: CDR1 MGHRA, CDR2 YSYEKL. V was clipped by 1 base and J by 5 bases, with 14 bases between them. CDR3 length equals 16 residues. CDR3 in amino acids: CASSQGTGRQNEKLFF. CDR3 sequence (DNA): TGCGCCAGCAGCCAAGGCACAGGCAGACAGAATGAAAAACTGTTTTTT.

The chain employs TRBV18 and TRBJ2-1; D possibly corresponds to TRBD1 (6 bases). V was trimmed by 5 bases and J by 1 base, leaving 15 bases between them. This CDR3 has 16 amino acids. Germline CDR1 is KGHSH and CDR2 is LQKENI. CDR3 amino acids: CASSKRPGQSYNEQFF. CDR3 in DNA: TGTGCCAGCTCAAAACGCCCGGGACAATCCTACAATGAGCAGTTCTTC.

The V and J genes are TRBV19 and TRBJ1-3; D unresolved. Trimming stripped 3 bases from V and 1 base from J, with 10 bases between. In germline, CDR1 is LNHDA, CDR2 SQIVND (reference sequence). CDR3 length: 15 amino acids. The CDR3 protein is CASSIQPGSGNTIYF. CDR3 bases: TGTGCCAGTAGTATTCAGCCGGGGTCTGGAAACACCATATATTTT.

This chain links TRBV5-1 with TRBJ2-7; weak D call: TRBD1 (5 bases). V lost 0 bases and J 2 bases, leaving 12 bases between the germline ends. The CDR3 covers 15 residues. Germline V lookup: CDR1 SGHRS, CDR2 YFSETQ. The chain's CDR3 is CASSLVGPGAYEQYF. The CDR3 DNA is TGCGCCAGCAGCTTGGTGGGGCCAGGCGCCTACGAGCAGTACTTC.

This sequence joins TRBV7-9 and TRBJ2-3; TRBD1 is a possible D gene (6 bases). With 2 bases removed from V and 6 bases from J, the gap between germline ends came to 12 bases. There are 14 residues in the CDR3. CDR1 and CDR2 (germline): SEHNR, FQNEAQ (reference sequence). CDR3 DNA: TGTGCCAGCAGCTTACTCCAGGGGTCCGATACGCAGTATTTT. Amino acid sequence: CASSLLQGSDTQYF.